This is a list of T cell receptor beta chains from one sample in a study of CD8 T cells in ankylosing spondylitis. TCRdb itself ran the 5' RACE reads through MiXCR, one entry per CDR3 protein. In the table there are around 140,000 distinct CDR3 sequences, over 9.5% of which are singletons. Specimen: blood, either unsorted or a sorted T cell fraction (not recorded which). The receptors stem from a female donor with ankylosing spondylitis or in good health (not recorded which). The CDR3 runs from the conserved cysteine through the conserved F or W. A D gene is named only where the DNA matches it firmly. A clone size is listed for some rows: how often the clone was seen (once, few, many), or a class if it is expanded.

j_gene: TRBJ2-1
d_gene: TRBD2
abundance: .
v_gene: TRBV6-2/TRBV6-3
CDR3aa: CANLAGATPNSSYIEQFF
CDR3nt: TGTGCCAACCTAGCGGGAGCAACCCCCAACAGCTCCTACATTGAGCAGTTCTTC

j_gene: TRBJ2-3
d_gene: .
abundance: many
v_gene: TRBV5-1
CDR3aa: CASSPQPPPRADTQYF
CDR3nt: TGCGCCAGCAGCCCGCAGCCACCGCCAAGAGCAGATACGCAGTATTTT

j_gene: TRBJ1-1
d_gene: .
abundance: many
v_gene: TRBV7-9
CDR3aa: CASSFSWGLEAFF
CDR3nt: TGTGCCAGCAGCTTCTCGTGGGGGCTTGAAGCTTTCTTT

j_gene: TRBJ1-1
d_gene: .
abundance: many
v_gene: TRBV28
CDR3aa: CASKGTEAFF
CDR3nt: TGTGCCAGCAAAGGTACTGAAGCTTTCTTT

j_gene: TRBJ1-6
d_gene: .
abundance: many
v_gene: TRBV5-5
CDR3aa: CASSPGHQASNSPLHF
CDR3nt: TGTGCCAGCAGCCCCGGACACCAAGCTAGCAATTCACCCCTCCACTTT

j_gene: TRBJ2-2
d_gene: TRBD2
abundance: many
v_gene: TRBV20-1
CDR3aa: CSAWRSLAGVGPGELFF
CDR3nt: TGCAGTGCTTGGAGAAGTCTAGCGGGAGTAGGACCCGGGGAGCTGTTTTTT

j_gene: TRBJ2-7
d_gene: TRBD1
abundance: few
v_gene: TRBV6-6
CDR3aa: CASSFTGAGEQYF
CDR3nt: TGTGCCAGCAGTTTTACAGGGGCCGGGGAGCAGTACTTC

j_gene: TRBJ2-2
d_gene: .
abundance: .
v_gene: TRBV7-7
CDR3aa: CASSLLGRGTGELFF
CDR3nt: TGTGCCAGCAGCTTGTTGGGCCGGGGCACCGGGGAGCTGTTTTTT

j_gene: TRBJ2-7
d_gene: .
abundance: many
v_gene: TRBV7-2
CDR3aa: CASSLGYWDEQYF
CDR3nt: TGTGCCAGCAGCTTAGGATATTGGGACGAGCAGTACTTC

j_gene: TRBJ1-2
d_gene: TRBD1
abundance: many
v_gene: TRBV5-1
CDR3aa: CASSSGQGNYGYTF
CDR3nt: TGCGCCAGCAGCTCCGGACAGGGGAACTATGGCTACACCTTC

j_gene: TRBJ2-2
d_gene: .
abundance: many
v_gene: TRBV20-1
CDR3aa: CSAPIRVLGGELFF
CDR3nt: TGCAGTGCCCCAATTCGGGTTCTGGGCGGGGAGCTGTTTTTT

j_gene: TRBJ1-1
d_gene: .
abundance: many
v_gene: TRBV2
CDR3aa: CASSGQVITETEAFF
CDR3nt: TGTGCCAGCAGTGGACAGGTAATCACGGAAACTGAAGCTTTCTTT

j_gene: TRBJ1-5
d_gene: .
abundance: many
v_gene: TRBV12-3/TRBV12-4
CDR3aa: CASSLLRDQPQHF
CDR3nt: TGTGCCAGCAGTTTACTCCGGGATCAGCCCCAGCATTTT

j_gene: TRBJ2-5
d_gene: .
abundance: .
v_gene: TRBV28
CDR3aa: CASSSLGRPQETQYF
CDR3nt: TGTGCCAGCAGTTCGCTCGGGCGGCCTCAAGAGACCCAGTACTTC

j_gene: TRBJ2-7
d_gene: TRBD2
abundance: many
v_gene: TRBV10-3
CDR3aa: CAIRGTSPYEQYF
CDR3nt: TGTGCCATCAGAGGGACTAGCCCCTACGAGCAGTACTTC

j_gene: TRBJ2-3
d_gene: .
abundance: many
v_gene: TRBV20-1
CDR3aa: CSASSFTDTQYF
CDR3nt: TGCAGTGCTAGTAGCTTCACAGATACGCAGTATTTT

j_gene: TRBJ1-2
d_gene: .
abundance: many
v_gene: TRBV5-1
CDR3aa: CASSGGGQGSGYTF
CDR3nt: TGCGCCAGCAGCGGCGGTGGGCAGGGAAGTGGCTACACCTTC

j_gene: TRBJ1-1
d_gene: .
abundance: many
v_gene: TRBV7-3
CDR3aa: CASSLMGQAVKKNTEAFF
CDR3nt: TGTGCCAGCAGCTTAATGGGGCAGGCCGTTAAGAAGAACACTGAAGCTTTCTTT

j_gene: TRBJ1-1
d_gene: .
abundance: many
v_gene: TRBV9
CDR3aa: CASSVRGNTEAFF
CDR3nt: TGTGCCAGCAGCGTAAGAGGGAACACTGAAGCTTTCTTT

j_gene: TRBJ1-3
d_gene: .
abundance: many
v_gene: TRBV3-1
CDR3aa: CASSHRDGNTIYF
CDR3nt: TGTGCCAGCAGCCACAGGGACGGAAACACCATATATTTT

j_gene: TRBJ1-2
d_gene: .
abundance: many
v_gene: TRBV28
CDR3aa: CASSSPGGQGRNGYTF
CDR3nt: TGTGCCAGCAGTTCCCCGGGGGGGCAAGGCAGGAATGGCTACACCTTC

j_gene: TRBJ2-2
d_gene: .
abundance: many
v_gene: TRBV5-5
CDR3aa: CASSLQGWNGELFF
CDR3nt: TGTGCCAGCAGCCTCCAGGGGTGGAACGGGGAGCTGTTTTTT

j_gene: TRBJ2-2
d_gene: .
abundance: many
v_gene: TRBV3-1
CDR3aa: CASSPSLTVTNTGELFF
CDR3nt: TGTGCCAGCAGCCCATCCCTTACGGTCACGAACACCGGGGAGCTGTTTTTT

j_gene: TRBJ2-3
d_gene: .
abundance: many
v_gene: TRBV28
CDR3aa: CASSTTRETDTQYF
CDR3nt: TGTGCCAGCAGTACCACTAGGGAAACAGATACGCAGTATTTT

j_gene: TRBJ1-2
d_gene: TRBD1
abundance: .
v_gene: TRBV10-3
CDR3aa: CAISESLQGVRGYTF
CDR3nt: TGTGCCATCAGTGAGTCCCTACAGGGGGTTAGGGGCTACACCTTC

j_gene: TRBJ1-4
d_gene: .
abundance: once
v_gene: TRBV25-1
CDR3aa: CASGSGLRGKLFF
CDR3nt: TGTGCCAGCGGCTCGGGACTTCGCGGGAAACTGTTTTTT

j_gene: TRBJ2-7
d_gene: .
abundance: .
v_gene: TRBV10-3
CDR3aa: CAISSPPSDRASYEQYF
CDR3nt: TGTGCCATCAGTTCCCCTCCCTCGGACAGAGCCTCCTACGAGCAGTACTTC

j_gene: TRBJ1-1
d_gene: .
abundance: few
v_gene: TRBV4-1
CDR3aa: CASSQDDWGNTEAFF
CDR3nt: TGCGCCAGCAGCCAAGATGACTGGGGAAACACTGAAGCTTTCTTT

j_gene: TRBJ1-1
d_gene: TRBD1
abundance: .
v_gene: TRBV7-9
CDR3aa: CASGQWGQGSTEAFF
CDR3nt: TGTGCCAGCGGCCAATGGGGACAGGGAAGCACTGAAGCTTTCTTT

j_gene: TRBJ2-2
d_gene: .
abundance: many
v_gene: TRBV5-1
CDR3aa: CASSGGFTNTGELFF
CDR3nt: TGCGCCAGCTCTGGAGGCTTCACGAACACCGGGGAGCTGTTTTTT